In its sample, the clone carrying this T cell receptor (beta chain) was seen a few times. Its antigen remains unknown. The source of the sample is a study of cytomegalovirus exposure and HLA in healthy donors. The V end lost 4 bases, the J end lost 12 bases, and 11 bases lay between the germline ends. CDR1 is SGHRS and CDR2 is YFSETQ in the germline V gene. This CDR3 has 11 amino acids. The PCR contained 60 Vbeta and 13 Jbeta primers. Data came from immunoSEQ multiplex PCR; TCRdb stores just in-frame clones and leaves some out. Among about 160,000 clones, over 70% were seen once, and the ten largest hold 7% to 8.5%. Study-wide findings and caveats: The study recorded 164 TCR beta chains that were cytomegalovirus-associated. Later analysis placed DRB1 highest and HLA-C lowest in TCR association rates, which differed by HLA locus. Later analysis associated a missense DCLRE1C variant with TCR beta V- and J-gene trimming. In vitro confirmation showed a few CMV-associated chains to be CMV antigen specific.

Sequencing was carried out using PBMCs. This sequence joins TRBV5-1 and TRBJ2-1, with D maybe TRBD2 (6 bases). This receptor was taken from a male donor in good health and CMV-seropositive. CDR3 sequence (DNA): TGCGCCAGCAGCCTGGCGGGACTGCAGTTCTTC. Translated: CASSLAGLQFF. Full variable domain (remainder filled in from reference TRBV5-1 and TRBJ2-1): KAGVTQTPRYLIKTRGQQVTLSCSPISGHRSVSWYQQTPGQGLQFLFEYFSETQRNKGNFPGRFSGRQFSNSRSEMNVSTLELGDSALYLCASSLAGLQFFGPGTRLTVL.